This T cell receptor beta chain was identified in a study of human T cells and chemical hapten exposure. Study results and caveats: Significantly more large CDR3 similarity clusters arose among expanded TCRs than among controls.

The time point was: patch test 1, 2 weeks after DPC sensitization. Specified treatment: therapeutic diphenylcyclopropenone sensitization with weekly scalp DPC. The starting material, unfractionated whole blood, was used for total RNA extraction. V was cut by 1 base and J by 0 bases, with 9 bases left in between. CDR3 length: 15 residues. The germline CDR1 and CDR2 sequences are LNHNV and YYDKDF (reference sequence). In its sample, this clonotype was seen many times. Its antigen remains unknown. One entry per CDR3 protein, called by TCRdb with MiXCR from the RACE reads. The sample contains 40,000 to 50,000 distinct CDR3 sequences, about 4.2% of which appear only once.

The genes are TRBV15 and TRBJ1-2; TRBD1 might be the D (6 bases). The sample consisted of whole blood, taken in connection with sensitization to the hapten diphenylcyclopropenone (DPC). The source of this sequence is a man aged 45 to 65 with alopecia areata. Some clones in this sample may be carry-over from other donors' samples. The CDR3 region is CATSRGQASNYGYTF. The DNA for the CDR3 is TGTGCCACCAGCAGAGGACAGGCTTCTAACTATGGCTACACCTTC.